What follows are 22 T cell receptor beta chains derived from one specimen sequenced in a study of T cell responses to AZD1222 COVID-19 vaccine. TCRdb's copy holds only in-frame clones and misses some; the assay was immunoSEQ multiplex PCR. This sample has about 110,000 clones; 75% to 95% occur once, and the top ten carry 5.5% to 7%. The sequences come from peripheral blood, collected 28 days after the second AZD1222 dose. The receptors were sampled from an adult who received the AZD1222 COVID-19 vaccine.

DNA of the CDR3: TGTGCCACCAGCAGAGAGGGAGGATCCTACAATGAGCAGTTCTTC. It encodes CATSREGGSYNEQFF. The gene calls are TRBV15 and TRBJ2-1, with D perhaps TRBD2 (6 bases). Per the germline V gene, CDR1 is LNHNV and CDR2 is YYDKDF (reference sequence). V lost 0 bases and J 1 base, leaving 7 bases between the germline ends. This CDR3 comprises 15 residues.

The chain employs TRBV4-1 and TRBJ1-1; D gene uncertain. The germline CDR1 and CDR2 sequences are MGHRA and YSYEKL. V was trimmed by 3 bases and J by 1 base, leaving 12 bases between them. The CDR3 is made up of 15 amino acids. The CDR3 sequence is CASSHSLNGNTEAFF. In nucleotides, the CDR3 is TGCGCCAGCAGCCACAGCCTGAACGGGAACACTGAAGCTTTCTTT.

The chain recombines TRBV20-1 with TRBJ2-7; maybe TRBD1 (6 bases). Trimming took off 3 bases at V and 12 bases at J, with 30 bases between the two ends. The germline V gene encodes CDR1 DFQATT and CDR2 SNEGSKA (reference sequence). This CDR3 is 16 amino acids long. The CDR3 spells CSASTGRGTGSGSLYF. As DNA, the CDR3 is TGCAGTGCTAGTACAGGGAGAGGTACAGGGTCAGGGTCTTTGTACTTC.

The gene calls are TRBV3-1 (or the pseudogene TRBV3-2) and TRBJ2-7; TRBD1 might be the D (6 bases). CDR3 length: 15 amino acids. Germline V gene lookup returns CDR1 LGHDT and CDR2 YNNKEL (reference sequence). Trimming took off 2 bases at V and 6 bases at J, with 17 bases between the two ends. CDR3: CASSQSLGRGFEQYF. Here the CDR3 DNA reads TGTGCCAGCAGCCAAAGTTTGGGCAGGGGTTTCGAGCAGTACTTC.

The rearrangement links TRBV19 to TRBJ1-5, with D uncertain. V shed 3 bases and J shed 2 bases, with 11 bases lying between them. CDR3 size: 15 residues. Per germline, CDR1 LNHDA and CDR2 SQIVND (reference sequence). CDR3 in DNA: TGTGCCAGTAGTATGAGTGCCTACCGCAATCAGCCCCAGCATTTT. Its translation is CASSMSAYRNQPQHF.

The chain employs TRBV6-5 and TRBJ2-7; TRBD1 matches 7 bases. There are 14 residues in the CDR3. Unmatched junction bases numbered 7, after V lost 6 bases and J lost 2 bases. Per germline, CDR1 MNHEY and CDR2 SVGAGI. CDR3 DNA: TGTGCCAGCAGGCGAGCCGGGACAGCCTACGAGCAGTACTTC. Translating gives CASRRAGTAYEQYF.

This clone was picked up one time. The chain is built from TRBV5-1 and TRBJ1-2; D unclear. Germline V gives CDR1 SGHRS, CDR2 YFSETQ. The CDR3 has 15 residues. Trimming removed 1 base from V and 7 bases from J, with 17 bases in between. As DNA, the CDR3 is TGCGCCAGCAGCTTGTTGGCCCCACGAATGGGTGGCTACACCTTC. Translated, it gives CASSLLAPRMGGYTF.

This clone was recorded only once. The V call is TRBV7-9, the J call TRBJ1-3, with D possibly being TRBD1 (6 bases). The CDR3 runs to 15 residues. V was shortened by 1 base and J by 6 bases, with 13 bases between the two germline ends. CDR1 SEHNR and CDR2 FQNEAQ come from the germline V gene (reference sequence). CDR3: CASSLEGGAENTIYF. The CDR3 DNA sequence: TGTGCCAGCAGCTTAGAAGGGGGGGCTGAAAACACCATATATTTT.

V is TRBV29-1 and J is TRBJ2-5, with TRBD2 matching 7 bases. V was clipped by 4 bases and J by 2 bases; unmatched bases: 4. This CDR3 contains 13 residues. CDR1 is SQVTM and CDR2 is ANQGSEA in the germline V gene. The CDR3 is CSVAPGGQETQYF. The CDR3 DNA reads as TGCAGCGTTGCCCCCGGGGGGCAAGAGACCCAGTACTTC.

In DNA, the CDR3 is TGCGCCAGCAGCTTGGCCAGTCAGAATCCTAATGAAAAACTGTTTTTT. This translates into CASSLASQNPNEKLFF. The V gene is TRBV5-1, the J gene TRBJ1-4, with D unresolved. V lost 0 bases and J lost 3, with 12 bases in between. This CDR3 comprises 16 residues. Germline lookup yields CDR1 SGHRS and CDR2 YFSETQ.

The genes are TRBV5-4 and TRBJ2-7; D might be TRBD2 (6 bases). Trimming removed 9 bases from V and 6 bases from J, with 22 bases in between. Germline V gene sequence: CDR1 SGHNT, CDR2 YYREEE (reference sequence). The CDR3 loop spans 14 amino acids. Written as DNA, the CDR3 is TGTGCCACTGCAAATAGCGGACCTTCGGGCGAGCAGTACTTC. The encoded protein is CATANSGPSGEQYF.

J is TRBJ1-6 and V is TRBV5-1; 10 bases line up with TRBD1. After removal of 0 bases from V and 0 bases from J, the junction contained 0 bases not matched to a gene. The CDR3 is 17 residues long. Germline V gene sequence: CDR1 SGHRS, CDR2 YFSETQ. DNA of the CDR3: TGCGCCAGCAGCTTGGGACAGGGGGCCTCCTATAATTCACCCCTCCACTTT. This gives the protein CASSLGQGASYNSPLHF.

The genes are TRBV2 and TRBJ2-6; D is unresolved. The ends were cut back, 6 bases at V and 0 bases at J, with 6 bases in the middle. The CDR3 is 14 residues long. Germline values: CDR1 SNHLY, CDR2 FYNNEI. The CDR3 sequence: CASRDGSGANVLTF. CDR3 sequence (DNA): TGTGCCAGCAGGGACGGCTCTGGGGCCAACGTCCTGACTTTC.

The rearrangement uses TRBV6-1 and TRBJ2-1, with a weak D call TRBD2 (6 bases). Germline loops: CDR1 MNHNS, CDR2 SASEGT. Trimming pared 3 bases from V and 5 bases from J, leaving 14 bases between. The CDR3 loop spans 15 amino acids. CDR3 in DNA: TGTGCCAGCAGTGATAGGGGTAGCGGCCACAATGAGCAGTTCTTC. It translates to CASSDRGSGHNEQFF.

This sequence joins TRBV19 and TRBJ2-6, with a possible D match to TRBD2 (6 bases). Germline CDR1 reads LNHDA; CDR2 reads SQIVND (reference sequence). V lost 1 base and J 2 bases, leaving 9 bases between the germline ends. CDR3 length: 16 amino acids. The CDR3 region is CASSIAGGTGANVLTF. CDR3 sequence (DNA): TGTGCCAGTAGTATAGCAGGAGGGACTGGGGCCAACGTCCTGACTTTC.

The V gene is TRBV5-1, the J gene TRBJ1-6; D remains ambiguous. Germline V gene data show CDR1 as SGHRS and CDR2 as YFSETQ. This CDR3 has 13 residues. The germline V and J ends were trimmed by 1 base and 8 bases, with 7 bases remaining between them. DNA for the CDR3: TGCGCCAGCAGCTTGACGCGGGATTCACCCCTCCACTTT. As protein: CASSLTRDSPLHF.

The chain employs TRBV12-3 or TRBV12-4 and TRBJ2-7; TRBD1 aligns across 7 bases. The CDR3 totals 13 residues. V was pared by 5 bases and J by 5 bases, with 6 bases of the junction left unmatched. The CDR3, as DNA: TGTGCCAGCAGTCTGGGACAGAGAGACGAGCAGTACTTC. This encodes CASSLGQRDEQYF.

V is TRBV5-5 and J is TRBJ2-7; TRBD2 might be the D (5 bases). Between the trimmed V and J ends, which lost 4 bases and 2 bases, there was a span of 13 bases. The germline V gene has CDR1 SGHKS and CDR2 YYEKEE (reference sequence). The CDR3 extends over 14 amino acids. CDR3 residues: CASSLWGATYEQYF. The CDR3 DNA is TGTGCCAGCAGCCTCTGGGGAGCAACCTACGAGCAGTACTTC.

The chain joins TRBV6-5 to TRBJ1-5; possibly TRBD1 for D (5 bases). The germline CDR1 and CDR2 sequences are MNHEY and SVGAGI. This CDR3 region has 13 residues. V shed 6 bases and J shed 9 bases, with 15 bases lying between them. As DNA, the CDR3 is TGTGCCAGCAGGACCGTATTCGGGGGGCCCCAGCATTTT. Translation gives CASRTVFGGPQHF.

The chain is built from TRBV6-5 and TRBJ1-6; possibly TRBD1 for D (5 bases). Trimming took 4 bases from V and 8 from J, leaving 15 bases between them. This CDR3 contains 15 residues. CDR1 is MNHEY and CDR2 is SVGAGI in the germline V gene. CDR3 protein: CASSLGPSGDSPLHF. In DNA form, the CDR3 reads TGTGCCAGCAGTTTGGGACCGAGTGGGGATTCACCCCTCCACTTT.

A note on this clone: Other DNA sequences from this sample encode an identical CDR3 as well. The chain couples TRBV6-5 to TRBJ1-3, with 7 bases aligning to TRBD1. The junction had 5 bases not matched to a gene; V was cut back by 6 bases and J by 0 bases. The CDR3 length is 15 residues. Per germline, CDR1 MNHEY and CDR2 SVGAGI. The CDR3 nucleotides are TGTGCCAGCAGCCCGGACAGGTTCTCTGGAAACACCATATATTTT. This sequence encodes CASSPDRFSGNTIYF.

The chain joins TRBV24-1 to TRBJ1-5, with D perhaps TRBD1 (5 bases). This CDR3 is built from 13 residues. The V gene lost 5 bases and the J gene lost 5 bases, with 9 bases spanning the gap. Germline loops: CDR1 KGHDR, CDR2 SFDVKD. CDR3 in DNA: TGTGCCACCAGTGCGGGGGGACATCAGCCCCAGCATTTT. This encodes CATSAGGHQPQHF.